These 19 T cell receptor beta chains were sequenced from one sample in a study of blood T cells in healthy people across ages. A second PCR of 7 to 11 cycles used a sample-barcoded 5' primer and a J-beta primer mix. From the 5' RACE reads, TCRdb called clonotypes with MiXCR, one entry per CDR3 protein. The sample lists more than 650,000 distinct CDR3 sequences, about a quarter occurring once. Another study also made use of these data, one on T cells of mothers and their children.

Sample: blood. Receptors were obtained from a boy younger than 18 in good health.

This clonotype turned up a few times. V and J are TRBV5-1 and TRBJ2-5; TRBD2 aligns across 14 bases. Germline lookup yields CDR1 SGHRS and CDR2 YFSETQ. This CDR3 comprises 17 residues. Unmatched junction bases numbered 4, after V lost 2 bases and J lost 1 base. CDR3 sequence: CASSLRGTSGSQETQYF. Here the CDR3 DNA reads TGCGCCAGCAGCTTAAGAGGGACTAGCGGGAGCCAAGAGACCCAGTACTTC.

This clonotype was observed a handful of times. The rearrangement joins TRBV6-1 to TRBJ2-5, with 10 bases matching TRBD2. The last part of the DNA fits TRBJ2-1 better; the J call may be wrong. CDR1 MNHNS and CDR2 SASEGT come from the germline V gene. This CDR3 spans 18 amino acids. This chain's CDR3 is CASSPQVVSGGACNEQFF. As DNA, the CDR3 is TGTGCCAGCAGTCCTCAGGTTGTGAGCGGGGGGGCTTGCAATGAGCAGTTCTTC.

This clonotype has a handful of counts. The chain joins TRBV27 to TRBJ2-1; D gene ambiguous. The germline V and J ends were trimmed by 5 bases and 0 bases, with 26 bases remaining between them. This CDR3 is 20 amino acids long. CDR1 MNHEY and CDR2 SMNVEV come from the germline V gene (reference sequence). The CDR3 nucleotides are TGTGCCAGCAGTCTAAAATGGGGTTTCCGGGTCCAGAGCTCCTACAATGAGCAGTTCTTC. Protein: CASSLKWGFRVQSSYNEQFF.

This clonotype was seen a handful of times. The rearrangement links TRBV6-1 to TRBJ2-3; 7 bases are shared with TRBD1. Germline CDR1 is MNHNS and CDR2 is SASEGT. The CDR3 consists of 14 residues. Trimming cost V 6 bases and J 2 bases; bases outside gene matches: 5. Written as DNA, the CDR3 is TGTGCCAGCAGCCCCGGGACAGCCACAGATACGCAGTATTTT. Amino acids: CASSPGTATDTQYF.

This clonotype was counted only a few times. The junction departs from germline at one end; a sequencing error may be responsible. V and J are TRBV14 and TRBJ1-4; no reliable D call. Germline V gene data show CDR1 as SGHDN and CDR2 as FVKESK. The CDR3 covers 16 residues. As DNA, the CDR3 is TGTGCCAGCGGCCAAGATCTGGCAGGAGGTCATGAAAAACTGTTTTTT. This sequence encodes CASGQDLAGGHEKLFF.

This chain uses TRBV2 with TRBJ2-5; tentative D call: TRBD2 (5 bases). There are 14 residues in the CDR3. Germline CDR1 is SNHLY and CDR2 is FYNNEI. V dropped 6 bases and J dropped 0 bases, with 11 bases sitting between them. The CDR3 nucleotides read TGTGCCAGCAGACCGCGGGTTCACCAAGAGACCCAGTACTTC. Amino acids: CASRPRVHQETQYF.

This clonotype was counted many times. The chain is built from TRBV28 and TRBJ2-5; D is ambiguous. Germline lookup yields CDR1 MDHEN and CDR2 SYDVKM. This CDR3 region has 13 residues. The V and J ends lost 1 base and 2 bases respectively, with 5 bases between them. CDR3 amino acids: CASSLYPQETQYF. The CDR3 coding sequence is TGTGCCAGCAGTTTATATCCGCAAGAGACCCAGTACTTC.

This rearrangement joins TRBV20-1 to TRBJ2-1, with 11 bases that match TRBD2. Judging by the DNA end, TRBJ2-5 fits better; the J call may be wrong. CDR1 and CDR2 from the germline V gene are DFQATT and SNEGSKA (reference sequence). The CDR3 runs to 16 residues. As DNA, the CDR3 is TGCAGTGCTAGAGATGTAGGCCTAGCGGGGGGAGAGACCCAGTACTTC. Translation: CSARDVGLAGGETQYF.

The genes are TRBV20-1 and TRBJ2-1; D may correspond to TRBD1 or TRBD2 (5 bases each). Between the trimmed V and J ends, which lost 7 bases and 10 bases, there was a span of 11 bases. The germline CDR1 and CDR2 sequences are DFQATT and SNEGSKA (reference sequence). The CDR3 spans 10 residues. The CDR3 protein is CSGGLSEQFF. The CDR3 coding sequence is TGCAGTGGGGGGTTGTCCGAGCAGTTCTTC.

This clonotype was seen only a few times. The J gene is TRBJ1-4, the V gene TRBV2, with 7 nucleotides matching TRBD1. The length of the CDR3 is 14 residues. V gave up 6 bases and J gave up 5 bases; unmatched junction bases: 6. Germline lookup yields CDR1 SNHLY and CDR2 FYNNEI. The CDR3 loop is CASRGDSLNEKLFF. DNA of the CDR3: TGTGCCAGCAGAGGGGACAGTCTGAATGAAAAACTGTTTTTT.

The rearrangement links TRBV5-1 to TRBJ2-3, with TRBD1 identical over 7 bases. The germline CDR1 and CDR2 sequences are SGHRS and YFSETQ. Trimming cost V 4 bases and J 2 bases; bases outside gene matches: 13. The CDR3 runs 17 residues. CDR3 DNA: TGCGCCAGCAGCGATACTCGGACAGGCTTAATCACAGATACGCAGTATTTT. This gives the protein CASSDTRTGLITDTQYF.

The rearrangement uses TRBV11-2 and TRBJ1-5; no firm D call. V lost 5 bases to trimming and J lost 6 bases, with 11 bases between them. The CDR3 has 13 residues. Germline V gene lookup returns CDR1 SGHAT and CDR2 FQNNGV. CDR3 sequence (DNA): TGTGCCAGCAGCCCGGCCCCGTTTCAGCCCCAGCATTTT. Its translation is CASSPAPFQPQHF.

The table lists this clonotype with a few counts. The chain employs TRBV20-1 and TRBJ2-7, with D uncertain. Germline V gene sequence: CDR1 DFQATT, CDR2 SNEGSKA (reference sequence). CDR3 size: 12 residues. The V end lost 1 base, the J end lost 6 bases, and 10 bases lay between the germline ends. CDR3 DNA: TGCAGTGCTAGAGTACCTAAGGGCGAGCAGTACTTC. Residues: CSARVPKGEQYF.

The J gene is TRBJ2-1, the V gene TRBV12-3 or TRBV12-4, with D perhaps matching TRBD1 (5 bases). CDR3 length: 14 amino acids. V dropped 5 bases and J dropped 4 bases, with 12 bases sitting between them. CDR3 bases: TGTGCCAGCAGTATACTCCAGGGATACAATGAGCAGTTCTTC. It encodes CASSILQGYNEQFF.

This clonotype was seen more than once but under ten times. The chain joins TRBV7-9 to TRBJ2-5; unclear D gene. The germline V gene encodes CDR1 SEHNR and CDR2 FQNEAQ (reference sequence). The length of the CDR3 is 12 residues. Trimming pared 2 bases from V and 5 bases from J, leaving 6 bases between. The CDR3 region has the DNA TGTGCCAGCAGCTTATTGGTGGAGACCCAGTACTTC. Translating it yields CASSLLVETQYF. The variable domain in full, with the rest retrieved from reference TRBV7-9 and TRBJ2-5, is DTGVSQNPRHKITKRGQNVTFRCDPISEHNRLYWYRQTLGQGPEFLTYFQNEAQLEKSRLLSDRFSAERPKGSFSTLEIQRTEQGDSAMYLCASSLLVETQYFGPGTRLLVL.

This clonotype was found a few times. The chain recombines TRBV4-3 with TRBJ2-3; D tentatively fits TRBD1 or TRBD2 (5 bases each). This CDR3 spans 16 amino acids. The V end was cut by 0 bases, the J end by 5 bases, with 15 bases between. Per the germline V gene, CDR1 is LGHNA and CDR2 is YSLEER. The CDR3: CASSQDRDGTRDTQYF. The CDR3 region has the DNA TGCGCCAGCAGCCAAGATCGGGACGGTACCCGAGATACGCAGTATTTT.

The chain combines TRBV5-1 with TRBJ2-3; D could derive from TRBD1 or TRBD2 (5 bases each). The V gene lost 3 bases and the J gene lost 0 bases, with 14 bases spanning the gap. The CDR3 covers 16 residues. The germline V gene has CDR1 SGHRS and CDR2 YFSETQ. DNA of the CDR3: TGCGCCAGCAGCTCCGAGGGACGATCTAGCACAGATACGCAGTATTTT. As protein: CASSSEGRSSTDTQYF.

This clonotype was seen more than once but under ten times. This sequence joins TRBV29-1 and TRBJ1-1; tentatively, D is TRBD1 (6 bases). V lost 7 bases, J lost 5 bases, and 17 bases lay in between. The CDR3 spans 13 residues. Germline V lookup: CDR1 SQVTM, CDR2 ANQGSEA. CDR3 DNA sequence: TGCAGCGGGTTACCCTGGGGGCGGACTGAAGCTTTCTTT. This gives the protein CSGLPWGRTEAFF.

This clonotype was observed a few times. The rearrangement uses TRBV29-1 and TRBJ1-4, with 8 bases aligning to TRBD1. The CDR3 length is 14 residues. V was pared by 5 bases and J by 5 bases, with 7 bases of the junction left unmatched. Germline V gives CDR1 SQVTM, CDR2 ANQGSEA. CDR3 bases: TGCAGCGTTACAGGGACAGGAGTCAATGAAAAACTGTTTTTT. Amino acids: CSVTGTGVNEKLFF.